The sequence of this T cell receptor (beta chain) was determined in a study of blood T cell repertoires in COVID-19. The CDR3 runs to 17 residues. The V gene's germline CDR1 is LGHNA and CDR2 YNFKEQ. V lost 0 bases and J lost 0, with 12 bases in between. Assay used: immunoSEQ multiplex PCR; TCRdb lists only in-frame clones, some missing. The data hold roughly 160,000 clones, with about 85% observed a single time. J is TRBJ2-1 and V is TRBV4-2; tentative D call: TRBD1 (5 bases). Sequenced sample: peripheral blood. The clonotype comes from a man aged 18 to 29 with acute or convalescent COVID-19. For the CDR3, the DNA is TGTGCCAGCAGCCAAGATATCCAGGGAAGCTCCTACAATGAGCAGTTCTTC. It specifies CASSQDIQGSSYNEQFF.